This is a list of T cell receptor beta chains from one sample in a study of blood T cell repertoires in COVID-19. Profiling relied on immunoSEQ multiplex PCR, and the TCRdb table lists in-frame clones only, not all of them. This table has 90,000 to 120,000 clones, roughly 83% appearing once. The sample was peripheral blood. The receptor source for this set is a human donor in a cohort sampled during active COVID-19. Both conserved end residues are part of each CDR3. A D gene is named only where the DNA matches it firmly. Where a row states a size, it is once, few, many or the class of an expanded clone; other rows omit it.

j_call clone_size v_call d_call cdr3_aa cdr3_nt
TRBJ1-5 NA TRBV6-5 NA CASSYSSGNQPQHF TGTGCCAGCAGTTACTCTTCGGGCAATCAGCCCCAGCATTTT
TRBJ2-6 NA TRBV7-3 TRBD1 CASSMGQGSSGANVLTF TGTGCCAGCAGCATGGGACAGGGGAGCTCTGGGGCCAACGTCCTGACTTTC
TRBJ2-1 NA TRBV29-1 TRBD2 CSVLIAGGYNEQFF TGCAGCGTTCTAATAGCGGGAGGGTACAATGAGCAGTTCTTC
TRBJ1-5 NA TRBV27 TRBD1 CASNPTGTRQPQHF TGTGCCAGCAACCCGACAGGGACAAGGCAGCCCCAGCATTTT
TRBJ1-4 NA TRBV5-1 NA CASSLEDTPNEKLFF TGCGCCAGCAGCTTGGAGGACACCCCTAATGAAAAACTGTTTTTT
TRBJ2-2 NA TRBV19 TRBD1 CASSIHQGDTGELFF TGTGCCAGTAGTATCCATCAGGGGGACACCGGGGAGCTGTTTTTT
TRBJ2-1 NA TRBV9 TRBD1 CASSPRDREHEQFF TGTGCCAGCAGCCCTCGGGACAGGGAACATGAGCAGTTCTTC
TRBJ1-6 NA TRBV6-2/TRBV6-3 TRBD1 CASRPNRGISPSPLHF TGTGCCAGCAGACCTAACAGGGGCATCTCTCCTTCACCCCTCCACTTT
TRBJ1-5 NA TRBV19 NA CASTGWQGGQPQHF TGTGCCAGTACTGGCTGGCAGGGTGGTCAGCCCCAGCATTTT
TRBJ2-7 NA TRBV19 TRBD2 CASSTITGLAADF TGTGCCAGTAGTACTATCACCGGGCTAGCGGCCGACTTC
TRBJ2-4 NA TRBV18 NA CASSPPFGGLAKNIQYF TGTGCCAGCTCACCACCGTTCGGAGGTTTAGCCAAAAACATTCAGTACTTC
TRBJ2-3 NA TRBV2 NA CASTRTGATTDTQYF TGTGCCAGCACAAGAACGGGAGCTACCACAGATACGCAGTATTTT
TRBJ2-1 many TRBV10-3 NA CAISESRDEQFF TGTGCCATCAGTGAGTCGCGAGATGAGCAGTTCTTC
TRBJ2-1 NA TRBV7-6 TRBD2 CASSYGQVGLAGAGSSYNEQFF TGTGCCAGCAGCTACGGACAGGTTGGACTAGCGGGAGCCGGCAGCTCCTACAATGAGCAGTTCTTC
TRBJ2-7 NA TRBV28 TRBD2 CASSSPAGGPYEQYF TGTGCCAGCAGTTCCCCAGCGGGAGGGCCCTACGAGCAGTACTTC
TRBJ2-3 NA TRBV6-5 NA CASSYSDKRGGDTQYF TGTGCCAGCAGTTACTCGGACAAACGGGGAGGAGATACGCAGTATTTT
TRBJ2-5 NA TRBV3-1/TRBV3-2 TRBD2 CASSQGLAGEGSQYF TGTGCCAGCAGCCAAGGGCTAGCGGGAGAGGGGTCCCAGTACTTC
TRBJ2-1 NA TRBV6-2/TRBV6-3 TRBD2 CASSYPSGSNEQFF TGTGCCAGCAGTTACCCTAGCGGGAGCAATGAGCAGTTCTTC
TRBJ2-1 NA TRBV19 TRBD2 CASSIRDLGLADHNEQFF TGTGCCAGTAGTATAAGGGACTTGGGACTAGCGGACCACAATGAGCAGTTCTTC
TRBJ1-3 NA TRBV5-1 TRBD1 CASSGGTGTSGNTIYF TGCGCCAGCAGCGGCGGGACAGGGACCTCTGGAAACACCATATATTTT
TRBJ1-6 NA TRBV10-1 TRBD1 CASSEGAGTGASPLHF TGCGCCAGCAGTGAGGGAGCCGGGACAGGAGCTTCACCCCTCCACTTT
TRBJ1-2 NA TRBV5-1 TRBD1 CASSLGGNYGYTF TGCGCCAGCAGCTTAGGGGGCAACTATGGCTACACCTTC
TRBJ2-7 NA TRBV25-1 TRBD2 CASEAGGEQYF TGTGCCAGCGAGGCGGGAGGGGAGCAGTACTTC
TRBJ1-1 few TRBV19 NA CASSIMGGTEAFF TGTGCCAGTAGTATAATGGGAGGCACTGAAGCTTTCTTT
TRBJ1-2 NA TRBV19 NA CASSMQTENGYTF TGTGCCAGTAGTATGCAGACAGAAAATGGCTACACCTTC
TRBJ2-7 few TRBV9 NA CASSVASQGFGEQYF TGTGCCAGCAGCGTAGCATCGCAGGGCTTCGGCGAGCAGTACTTC
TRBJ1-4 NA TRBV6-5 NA CAAGETGGTNEKLFF TGTGCCGCTGGGGAAACGGGGGGTACTAATGAAAAACTGTTTTTT
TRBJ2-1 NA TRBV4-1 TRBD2 CASSPSGNSYNEQFF TGCGCCAGCAGCCCGAGCGGGAACTCCTACAATGAGCAGTTCTTC